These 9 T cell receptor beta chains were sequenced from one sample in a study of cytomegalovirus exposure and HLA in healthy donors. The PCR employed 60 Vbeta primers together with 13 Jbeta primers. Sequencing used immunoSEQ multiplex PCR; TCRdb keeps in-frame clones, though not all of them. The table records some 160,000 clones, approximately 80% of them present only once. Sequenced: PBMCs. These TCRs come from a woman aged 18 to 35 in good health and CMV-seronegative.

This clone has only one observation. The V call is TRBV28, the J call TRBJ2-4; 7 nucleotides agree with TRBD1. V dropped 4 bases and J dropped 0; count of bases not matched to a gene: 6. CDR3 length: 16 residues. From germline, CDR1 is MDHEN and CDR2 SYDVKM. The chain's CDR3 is CASSSEGQLAKNIQYF. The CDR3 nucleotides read TGTGCCAGCAGTTCTGAGGGACAGCTAGCCAAAAACATTCAGTACTTC.

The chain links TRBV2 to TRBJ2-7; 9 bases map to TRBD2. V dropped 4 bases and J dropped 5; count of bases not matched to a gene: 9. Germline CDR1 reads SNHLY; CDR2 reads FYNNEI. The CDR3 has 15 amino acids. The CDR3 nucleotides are TGTGCCAGCAGTGCGCGGCGGGGGGGCCTGAACGAGCAGTACTTC. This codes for CASSARRGGLNEQYF. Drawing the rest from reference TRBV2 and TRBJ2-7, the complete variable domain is EPEVTQTPSHQVTQMGQEVILRCVPISNHLYFYWYRQILGQKVEFLVSFYNNEISEKSEIFDDQFSVERPDGSNFTLKIRSTKLEDSAMYFCASSARRGGLNEQYFGPGTRLTVT.

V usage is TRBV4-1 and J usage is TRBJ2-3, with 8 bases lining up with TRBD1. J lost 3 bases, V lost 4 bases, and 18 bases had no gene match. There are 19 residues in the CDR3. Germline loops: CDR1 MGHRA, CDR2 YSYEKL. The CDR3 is CASSLGGIRGRRETDTQYF. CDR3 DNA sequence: TGCGCCAGCAGCCTCGGTGGTATCAGGGGGCGCCGTGAAACAGATACGCAGTATTTT.

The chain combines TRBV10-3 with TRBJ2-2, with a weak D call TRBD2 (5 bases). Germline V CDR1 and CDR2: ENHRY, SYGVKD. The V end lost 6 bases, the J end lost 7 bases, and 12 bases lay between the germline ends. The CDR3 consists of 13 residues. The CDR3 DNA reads TGTGCCATCAGCCCGGGGTCGATCGGGGAGCTGTTTTTT. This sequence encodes CAISPGSIGELFF.

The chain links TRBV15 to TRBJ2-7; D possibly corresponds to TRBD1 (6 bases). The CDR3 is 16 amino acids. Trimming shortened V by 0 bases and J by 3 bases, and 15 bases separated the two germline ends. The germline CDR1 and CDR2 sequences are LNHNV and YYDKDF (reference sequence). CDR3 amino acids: CATSRDQVGHLYEQYF. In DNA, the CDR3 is TGTGCCACCAGCAGAGACCAAGTGGGACATCTCTACGAGCAGTACTTC.

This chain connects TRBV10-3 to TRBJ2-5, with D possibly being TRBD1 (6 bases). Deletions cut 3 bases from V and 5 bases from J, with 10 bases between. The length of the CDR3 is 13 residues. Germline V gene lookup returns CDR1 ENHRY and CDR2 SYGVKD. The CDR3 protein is CAISDGGRETQYF. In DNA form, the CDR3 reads TGTGCCATCAGTGATGGGGGCCGGGAGACCCAGTACTTC.

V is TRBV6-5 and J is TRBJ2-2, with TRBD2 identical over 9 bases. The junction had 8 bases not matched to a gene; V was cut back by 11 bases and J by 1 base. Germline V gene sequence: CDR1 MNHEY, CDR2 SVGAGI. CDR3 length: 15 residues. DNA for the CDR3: TGTGCCCACTATAGCGGGGGAAAGAACACCGGGGAGCTGTTTTTT. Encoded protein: CAHYSGGKNTGELFF.

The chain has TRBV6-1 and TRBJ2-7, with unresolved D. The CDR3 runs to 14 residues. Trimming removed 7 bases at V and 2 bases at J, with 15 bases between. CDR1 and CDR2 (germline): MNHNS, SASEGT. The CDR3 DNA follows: TGTGCCAGCAAGATTGGCGGTCCCACCTACGAGCAGTACTTC. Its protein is CASKIGGPTYEQYF.

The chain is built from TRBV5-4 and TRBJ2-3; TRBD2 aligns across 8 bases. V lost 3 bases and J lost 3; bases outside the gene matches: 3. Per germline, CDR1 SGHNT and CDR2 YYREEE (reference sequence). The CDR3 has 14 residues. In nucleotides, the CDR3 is TGTGCCAGCAGCTCGGTAGCGGGGACAGATACGCAGTATTTT. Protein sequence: CASSSVAGTDTQYF.